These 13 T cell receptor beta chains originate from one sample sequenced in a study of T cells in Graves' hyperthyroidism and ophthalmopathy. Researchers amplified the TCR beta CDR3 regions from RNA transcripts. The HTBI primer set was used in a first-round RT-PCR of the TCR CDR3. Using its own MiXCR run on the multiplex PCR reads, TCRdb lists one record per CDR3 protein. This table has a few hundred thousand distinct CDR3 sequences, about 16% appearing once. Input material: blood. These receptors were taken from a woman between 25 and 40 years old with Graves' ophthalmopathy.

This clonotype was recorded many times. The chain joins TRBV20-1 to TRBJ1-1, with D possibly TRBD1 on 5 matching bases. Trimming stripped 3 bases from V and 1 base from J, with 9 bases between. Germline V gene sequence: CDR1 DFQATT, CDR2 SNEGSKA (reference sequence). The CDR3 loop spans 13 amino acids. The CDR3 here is CSASAQANTEAFF. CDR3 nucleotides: TGCAGTGCTAGCGCACAGGCGAACACTGAAGCTTTCTTT.

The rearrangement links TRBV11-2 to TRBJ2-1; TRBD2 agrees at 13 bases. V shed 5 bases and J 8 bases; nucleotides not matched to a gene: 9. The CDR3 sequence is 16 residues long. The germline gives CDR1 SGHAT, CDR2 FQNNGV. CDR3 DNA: TGTGCCAGCAGCACCACGACTAGCGGGAGGAGGGATGAGCAGTTCTTC. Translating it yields CASSTTTSGRRDEQFF.

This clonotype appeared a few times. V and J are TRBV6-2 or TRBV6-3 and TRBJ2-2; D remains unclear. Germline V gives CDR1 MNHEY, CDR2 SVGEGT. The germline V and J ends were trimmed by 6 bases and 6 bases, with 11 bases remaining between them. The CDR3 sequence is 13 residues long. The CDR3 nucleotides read TGTGCCAGCAGGATGGACCCACCCGGGGAGCTGTTTTTT. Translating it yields CASRMDPPGELFF.

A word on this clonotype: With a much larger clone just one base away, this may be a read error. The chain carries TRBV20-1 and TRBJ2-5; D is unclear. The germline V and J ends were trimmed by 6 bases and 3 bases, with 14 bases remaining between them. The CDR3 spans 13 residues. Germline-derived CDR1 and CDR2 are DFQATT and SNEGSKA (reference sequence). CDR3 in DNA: TGCAGTGCCCCAGTAAACGGCAAAGAGACCCAGTACTTC. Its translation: CSAPVNGKETQYF.

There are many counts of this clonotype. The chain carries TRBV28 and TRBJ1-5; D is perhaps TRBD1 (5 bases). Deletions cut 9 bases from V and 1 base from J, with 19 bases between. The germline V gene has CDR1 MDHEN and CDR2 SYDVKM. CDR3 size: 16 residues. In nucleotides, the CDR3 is TGTGCCAGTCAGGCGGGGGGGAAGTTCAGCAATCAGCCCCAGCATTTT. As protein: CASQAGGKFSNQPQHF.

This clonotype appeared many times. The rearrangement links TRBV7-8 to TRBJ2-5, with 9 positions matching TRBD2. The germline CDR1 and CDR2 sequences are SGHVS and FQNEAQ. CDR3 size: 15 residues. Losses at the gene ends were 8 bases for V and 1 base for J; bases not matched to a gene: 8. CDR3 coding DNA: TGTGCCAGCGGGGGAAGCGGGAGGCCCCAAGAGACCCAGTACTTC. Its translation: CASGGSGRPQETQYF. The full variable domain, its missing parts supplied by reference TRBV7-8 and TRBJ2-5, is GAGVSQSPRYKVAKRGQDVALRCDPISGHVSLFWYQQALGQGPEFLTYFQNEAQLDKSGLPSDRFFAERPEGSVSTLKIQRTQQEDSAVYLCASGGSGRPQETQYFGPGTRLLVL.

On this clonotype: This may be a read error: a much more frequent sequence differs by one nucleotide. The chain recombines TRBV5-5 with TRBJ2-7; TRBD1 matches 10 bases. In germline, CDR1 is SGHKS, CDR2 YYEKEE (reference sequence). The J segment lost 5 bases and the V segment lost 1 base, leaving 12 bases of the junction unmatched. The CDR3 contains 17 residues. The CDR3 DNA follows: TGTGCCAGCAGCTTGTACGGTATGGGACAGGGGCCCGACGAGCAGTACTTC. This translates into CASSLYGMGQGPDEQYF.

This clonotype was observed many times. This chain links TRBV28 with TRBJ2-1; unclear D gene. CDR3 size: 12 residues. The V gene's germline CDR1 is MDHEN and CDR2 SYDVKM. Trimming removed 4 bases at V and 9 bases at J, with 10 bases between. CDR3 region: CASSSFQVEQFF. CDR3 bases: TGTGCCAGCAGTTCCTTTCAGGTTGAGCAGTTCTTC.

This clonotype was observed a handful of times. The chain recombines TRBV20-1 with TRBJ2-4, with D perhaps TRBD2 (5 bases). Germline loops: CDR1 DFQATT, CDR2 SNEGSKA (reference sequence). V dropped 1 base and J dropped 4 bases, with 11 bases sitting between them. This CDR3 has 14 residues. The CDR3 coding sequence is TGCAGTGCTAGAGTAGGACGCGGGAAAAACATTCAGTACTTC. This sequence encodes CSARVGRGKNIQYF.

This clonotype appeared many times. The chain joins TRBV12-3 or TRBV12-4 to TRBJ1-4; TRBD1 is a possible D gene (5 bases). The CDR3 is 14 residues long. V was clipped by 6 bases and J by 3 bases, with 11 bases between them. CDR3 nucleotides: TGTGCCAGCAGGCGGGACCGATCTAATGAAAAACTGTTTTTT. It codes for CASRRDRSNEKLFF.

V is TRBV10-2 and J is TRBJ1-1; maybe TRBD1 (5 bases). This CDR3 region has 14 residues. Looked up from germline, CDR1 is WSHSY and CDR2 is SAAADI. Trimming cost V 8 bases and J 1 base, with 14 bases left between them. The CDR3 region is CASSRDTGNTEAFF. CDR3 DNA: TGCGCCAGCTCCAGGGATACAGGGAACACTGAAGCTTTCTTT.

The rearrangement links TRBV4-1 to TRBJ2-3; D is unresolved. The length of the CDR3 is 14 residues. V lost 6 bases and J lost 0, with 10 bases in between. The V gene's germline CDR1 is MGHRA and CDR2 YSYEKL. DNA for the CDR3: TGCGCCAGCAGGATATCCTCTAGCACAGATACGCAGTATTTT. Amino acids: CASRISSSTDTQYF.

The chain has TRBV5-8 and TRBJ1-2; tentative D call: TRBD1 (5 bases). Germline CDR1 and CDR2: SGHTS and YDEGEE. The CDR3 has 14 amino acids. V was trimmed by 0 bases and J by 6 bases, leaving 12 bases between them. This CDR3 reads CASSLETRVNGYTF. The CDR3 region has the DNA TGTGCCAGCAGCTTGGAAACCAGGGTAAATGGCTACACCTTC.